Presented here are 17 T cell receptor beta chains from one specimen sequenced in a study of cytomegalovirus exposure and HLA in healthy donors. Both 60 Vbeta primers and 13 Jbeta primers went into the PCR. Assay: immunoSEQ multiplex PCR; the TCRdb copy retains only in-frame clones and omits some. The sample contains 100,000 to 150,000 clones, approximately 77% of which appear only once. Sequencing used PBMCs. All receptors come from a woman aged 55-69 years in good health and CMV-seronegative.

The CDR3 coding sequence is TGTGCCAGTAGTTTCAGTTATTTCTTT. This sequence encodes CASSFSYFF. The chain uses TRBV19 and TRBJ1-1; D gene uncertain. The V gene lost 5 bases and the J gene lost 13 bases, with 8 bases spanning the gap. The CDR3 contains 9 residues. Germline values: CDR1 LNHDA, CDR2 SQIVND (reference sequence).

The rearrangement uses TRBV20-1 and TRBJ2-3; D might be TRBD2 (6 bases). CDR1 is DFQATT, CDR2 SNEGSKA, per germline (reference sequence). Trimming took 6 bases from V and 10 from J, leaving 14 bases between them. The CDR3 is 11 amino acids. CDR3 DNA sequence: TGCAGTGCCGGGACTTCTATATCGCAGTATTTT. Translating gives CSAGTSISQYF.

This chain links TRBV2 with TRBJ1-2; no clear D gene. There are 11 residues in the CDR3. The germline gives CDR1 SNHLY, CDR2 FYNNEI. Trimming removed 6 bases at V and 6 bases at J, with 8 bases between. In DNA form, the CDR3 reads TGTGCCAGCAGGCCTGAGAATGGCTACACCTTC. Residues: CASRPENGYTF. The whole variable domain, remainder taken from reference TRBV2 and TRBJ1-2, is EPEVTQTPSHQVTQMGQEVILRCVPISNHLYFYWYRQILGQKVEFLVSFYNNEISEKSEIFDDQFSVERPDGSNFTLKIRSTKLEDSAMYFCASRPENGYTFGSGTRLTVV.

J is TRBJ1-1 and V is TRBV5-1; 7 nucleotides line up with TRBD1. This CDR3 comprises 14 residues. The germline V gene has CDR1 SGHRS and CDR2 YFSETQ. V lost 4 bases to trimming and J lost 5 bases; unmatched junction nucleotides: 8. The CDR3 is CASSMEQGRTEAFF. The CDR3 region has the DNA TGCGCCAGCAGCATGGAACAGGGGAGAACTGAAGCTTTCTTT. The full variable domain, with the rest looked up from reference TRBV5-1 and TRBJ1-1, is KAGVTQTPRYLIKTRGQQVTLSCSPISGHRSVSWYQQTPGQGLQFLFEYFSETQRNKGNFPGRFSGRQFSNSRSEMNVSTLELGDSALYLCASSMEQGRTEAFFGQGTRLTVV.

The chain couples TRBV7-9 to TRBJ2-1; 9 bases agree with TRBD1. The CDR3 is 15 amino acids. V lost 5 bases and J lost 2; bases outside the gene matches: 4. Germline CDR1 is SEHNR and CDR2 is FQNEAQ (reference sequence). The CDR3 nucleotides are TGTGCCAGCAGCCCGACAGGGGGGGCCTACAATGAGCAGTTCTTC. It codes for CASSPTGGAYNEQFF.

V gene TRBV5-5 combines with J gene TRBJ2-4; TRBD2 aligns across 14 bases. Per the germline V gene, CDR1 is SGHKS and CDR2 is YYEKEE (reference sequence). J was trimmed by 3 bases and V by 4 bases; bases with no gene match: 12. This CDR3 has 19 residues. The chain's CDR3 is CASSPRLAGGPWGKNIQYF. The CDR3 DNA reads as TGTGCCAGCAGCCCAAGACTAGCGGGAGGGCCGTGGGGCAAAAACATTCAGTACTTC.

The genes are TRBV4-2 and TRBJ2-1; the D gene is possibly TRBD2 (7 bases). Looked up from germline, CDR1 is LGHNA and CDR2 is YNFKEQ. V gave up 1 base and J gave up 3 bases, with 10 bases separating them. The CDR3 contains 15 residues. The CDR3 DNA follows: TGTGCCAGCAGCCAAGGGGGGGGCGGCTACAATGAGCAGTTCTTC. Translating gives CASSQGGGGYNEQFF.

The V call is TRBV5-6, the J call TRBJ2-7; the match to TRBD2 covers 8 bases. Germline V gives CDR1 SGHDT, CDR2 YYEEEE. The V and J ends lost 5 bases and 6 bases, in that order; junction bases with no gene match: 4. This CDR3 is 12 amino acids long. Here the CDR3 reads CASSPGGGEQYF. The DNA for the CDR3 is TGTGCCAGCAGTCCCGGGGGGGGCGAGCAGTACTTC.

The chain is built from TRBV7-9 and TRBJ2-7; D gene uncertain. Trimming removed 2 bases from V and 2 bases from J, with 4 bases in between. The CDR3 is 12 residues long. Germline V gene lookup returns CDR1 SEHNR and CDR2 FQNEAQ (reference sequence). This CDR3 reads CASSLTAYEQYF. The CDR3, as DNA: TGTGCCAGCAGCTTAACTGCCTACGAGCAGTACTTC.

This rearrangement joins TRBV28 to TRBJ1-1; weak D call: TRBD1 (5 bases). The V gene's germline CDR1 is MDHEN and CDR2 SYDVKM. Trimming stripped 5 bases from V and 0 bases from J, with 10 bases between. The CDR3 loop spans 14 amino acids. CDR3 in DNA: TGTGCCAGCAGTCCGAGGACACTGAACACTGAAGCTTTCTTT. Encoded protein: CASSPRTLNTEAFF.

The rearrangement uses TRBV12-1 and TRBJ2-3; the table's D call, TRBD2, has no DNA check behind it. TRBV12-1 is reported as a pseudogene. The CDR3 extends over 17 amino acids. CDR3 residues: CASSSPSGGFGTDTQYF. DNA of the CDR3: TGTGCCAGCAGCTCCCCATCGGGGGGGTTCGGCACAGATACGCAGTATTTT.

The CDR3 sequence: CASRLRGGNTEAFF. CDR3 nucleotide sequence: TGTGCCAGTAGACTGAGGGGAGGGAACACTGAAGCTTTCTTT. This chain joins TRBV19 and TRBJ1-1; D may be TRBD1 (5 bases). The V gene's germline CDR1 is LNHDA and CDR2 SQIVND (reference sequence). This CDR3 region has 14 residues. The V end lost 6 bases, the J end lost 1 base, and 12 bases lay between the germline ends.

The table lists this clone with a few counts. J is TRBJ1-1 and V is TRBV6-5; no firm D call. Looked up from germline, CDR1 is MNHEY and CDR2 is SVGAGI. V was cut by 3 bases and J by 1 base, with 6 bases left in between. The CDR3 is 13 residues long. The CDR3 loop reads CASSYKPNTEAFF. CDR3 in DNA: TGTGCCAGCAGTTATAAGCCGAACACTGAAGCTTTCTTT.

This chain links TRBV28 with TRBJ2-7; 9 positions agree with TRBD1. Trimming at V came to 9 bases and at J to 3 bases, leaving 6 bases not matched to a gene. Germline V lookup: CDR1 MDHEN, CDR2 SYDVKM. This CDR3 spans 13 amino acids. CDR3 in DNA: TGTGCCAGTCTACCGACAGGGGGCTACGAGCAGTACTTC. Its protein product is CASLPTGGYEQYF.

The V and J genes are TRBV4-1 and TRBJ2-6; weak D call: TRBD2 (6 bases). The germline V gene has CDR1 MGHRA and CDR2 YSYEKL. CDR3 size: 17 residues. Trimming removed 3 bases at V and 2 bases at J, with 14 bases between. The CDR3 sequence is CASSQSREEAGANVLTF. CDR3 sequence (DNA): TGCGCCAGCAGCCAGAGCAGGGAGGAAGCTGGGGCCAACGTCCTGACTTTC.

J is TRBJ2-2 and V is TRBV5-4; tentative D call: TRBD2 (7 bases). The CDR3 length is 14 residues. The germline CDR1 and CDR2 sequences are SGHNT and YYREEE (reference sequence). The V end was cut by 4 bases, the J end by 7 bases, with 14 bases between. CDR3 residues: CASSPGGGDGELFF. Here the CDR3 DNA reads TGTGCCAGCAGCCCCGGAGGGGGGGACGGGGAGCTGTTTTTT.

The chain joins TRBV14 to TRBJ2-1, with a tentative D call TRBD1 (5 bases). V was shortened by 1 base and J by 2 bases, with 9 bases between the two germline ends. The CDR3 totals 15 residues. Germline assignment: CDR1 SGHDN and CDR2 FVKESK. CDR3 protein: CASSQGPRAYNEQFF. The CDR3 region has the DNA TGTGCCAGCAGCCAAGGGCCCAGGGCCTACAATGAGCAGTTCTTC.